The T cell receptor (beta chain) described here comes from a study of vaccination and CD4 T cells after COVID-19. Treatment denoted: roughly nine-day PBMC culture with coronavirus spike peptide pools or control peptides (ViraFEST assay). Having spent 10 days in culture, CD4+ T cells were then isolated by negative selection. CDR1 and CDR2 (germline): MNHEY, SMNVEV (reference sequence). This CDR3 spans 16 amino acids. Germline trimming cut 10 bases from V and 0 bases from J; bases unmatched to any gene: 12. The sample holds a few counts of this clonotype. Its antigen is still unknown. Oncomine TCR Beta short-read sequencing was applied to DNA from cultured CD4+ T cells. One entry per CDR3 protein, called by TCRdb with MiXCR from the PCR reads. The sample holds about 15,000 distinct CDR3 sequences, roughly 51% seen once.

The receptor comes from a human donor who had recovered from COVID-19. V and J are TRBV27 and TRBJ2-5; 9 bases match TRBD2. Material for sequencing was CD4+ T cells from blood, cultured in vitro. The CDR3 is CATAVSGGPYQETQYF. The CDR3 coding sequence is TGTGCCACCGCGGTTAGCGGGGGTCCTTACCAAGAGACCCAGTACTTC.